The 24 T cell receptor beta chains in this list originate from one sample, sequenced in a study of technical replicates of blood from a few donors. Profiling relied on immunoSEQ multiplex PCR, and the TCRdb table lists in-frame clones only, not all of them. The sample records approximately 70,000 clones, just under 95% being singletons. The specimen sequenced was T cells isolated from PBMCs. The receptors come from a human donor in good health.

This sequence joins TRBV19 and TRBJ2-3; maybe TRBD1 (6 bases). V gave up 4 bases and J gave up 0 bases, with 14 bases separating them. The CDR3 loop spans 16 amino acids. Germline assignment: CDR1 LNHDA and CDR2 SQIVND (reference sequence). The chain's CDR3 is CASSKRQETSTDTQYF. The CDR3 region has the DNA TGTGCCAGTAGTAAAAGACAGGAAACTAGCACAGATACGCAGTATTTT.

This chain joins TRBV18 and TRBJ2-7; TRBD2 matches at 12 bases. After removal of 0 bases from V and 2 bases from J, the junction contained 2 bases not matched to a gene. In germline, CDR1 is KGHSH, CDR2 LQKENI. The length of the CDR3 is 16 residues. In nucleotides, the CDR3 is TGTGCCAGCTCACCACCGGGACTAGCGGGTACCTACGAGCAGTACTTC. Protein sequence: CASSPPGLAGTYEQYF.

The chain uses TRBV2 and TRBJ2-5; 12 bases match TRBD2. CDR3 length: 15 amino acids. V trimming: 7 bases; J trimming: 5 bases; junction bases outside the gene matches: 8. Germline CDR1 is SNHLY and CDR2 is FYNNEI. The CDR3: CASNTLAGGLETQYF. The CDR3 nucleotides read TGTGCCAGCAACACACTAGCGGGAGGTCTTGAGACCCAGTACTTC. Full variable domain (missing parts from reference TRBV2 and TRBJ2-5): EPEVTQTPSHQVTQMGQEVILRCVPISNHLYFYWYRQILGQKVEFLVSFYNNEISEKSEIFDDQFSVERPDGSNFTLKIRSTKLEDSAMYFCASNTLAGGLETQYFGPGTRLLVL.

The chain's CDR3 is CASSLRGQPTDTQYF. The CDR3 DNA reads TGTGCCAGCAGCTTACGCGGCCAGCCCACAGATACGCAGTATTTT. The V gene is TRBV9, the J gene TRBJ2-3; D gene unclear. V was clipped by 4 bases and J by 2 bases, with 14 bases between them. CDR1 is SGDLS, CDR2 YYNGEE, per germline. CDR3 length: 15 residues.

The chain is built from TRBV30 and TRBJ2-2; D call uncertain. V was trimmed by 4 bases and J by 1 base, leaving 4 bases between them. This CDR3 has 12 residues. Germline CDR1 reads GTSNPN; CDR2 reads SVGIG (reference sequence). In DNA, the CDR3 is TGTGCCTGGAAACAGAACACCGGGGAGCTGTTTTTT. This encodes CAWKQNTGELFF. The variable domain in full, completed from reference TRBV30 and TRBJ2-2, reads SQTIHQWPATLVQPVGSPLSLECTVEGTSNPNLYWYRQAAGRGLQLLFYSVGIGQISSEVPQNLSASRPQDRQFILSSKKLLLSDSGFYLCAWKQNTGELFFGEGSRLTVL.

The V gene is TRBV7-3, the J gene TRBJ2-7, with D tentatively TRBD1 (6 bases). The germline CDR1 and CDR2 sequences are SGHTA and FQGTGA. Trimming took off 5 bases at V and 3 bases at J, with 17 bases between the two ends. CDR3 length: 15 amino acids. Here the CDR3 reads CASSARGQGIYEQYF. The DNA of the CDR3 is TGTGCCAGCAGCGCCAGGGGTCAGGGGATCTACGAGCAGTACTTC.

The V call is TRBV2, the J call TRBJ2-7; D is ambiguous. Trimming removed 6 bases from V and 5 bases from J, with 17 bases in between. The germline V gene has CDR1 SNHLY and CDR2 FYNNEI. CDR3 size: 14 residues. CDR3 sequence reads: CASSLTLRLDEQYF. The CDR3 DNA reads TGTGCCAGCAGCCTCACCTTGCGCCTCGACGAGCAGTACTTC.

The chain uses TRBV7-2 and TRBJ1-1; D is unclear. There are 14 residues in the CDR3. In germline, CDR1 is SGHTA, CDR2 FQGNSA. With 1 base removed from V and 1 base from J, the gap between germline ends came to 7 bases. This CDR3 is CASSLEEGNTEAFF. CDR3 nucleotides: TGTGCCAGCAGCTTAGAGGAGGGGAACACTGAAGCTTTCTTT.

The CDR3 DNA follows: TGTGCCAGTAGTATACGGGATTACACAGATACGCAGTATTTT. It specifies CASSIRDYTDTQYF. V gene TRBV19 combines with J gene TRBJ2-3; possibly TRBD2 for D (5 bases). The length of the CDR3 is 14 residues. V lost 2 bases and J 2 bases, leaving 8 bases between the germline ends. Germline-derived CDR1 and CDR2 are LNHDA and SQIVND (reference sequence).

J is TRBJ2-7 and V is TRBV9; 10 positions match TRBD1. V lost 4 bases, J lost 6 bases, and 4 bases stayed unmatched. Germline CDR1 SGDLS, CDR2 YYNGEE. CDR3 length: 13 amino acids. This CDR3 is CASSLRDRGEQYF. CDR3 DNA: TGTGCCAGCAGCCTCCGGGACAGGGGCGAGCAGTACTTC.

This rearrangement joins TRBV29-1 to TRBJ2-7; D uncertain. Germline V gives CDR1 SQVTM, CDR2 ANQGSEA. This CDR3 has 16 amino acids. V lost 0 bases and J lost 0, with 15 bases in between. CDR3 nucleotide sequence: TGCAGCGTTGAAGATCTTCGCGGCCTGAGCTCCTACGAGCAGTACTTC. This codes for CSVEDLRGLSSYEQYF.

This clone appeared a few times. The CDR3, as DNA: TGTGCCAGCAGCGTCGGGGGGAGGAACACTGAAGCTTTCTTT. Its protein is CASSVGGRNTEAFF. J is TRBJ1-1 and V is TRBV9, with D perhaps matching TRBD1 (5 bases). CDR3 length equals 14 residues. The ends were cut back, 2 bases at V and 1 base at J, with 9 bases in the middle. CDR1 and CDR2 from the germline V gene are SGDLS and YYNGEE. Combining the CDR3 with reference TRBV9 and TRBJ1-1 gives the whole variable domain DSGVTQTPKHLITATGQRVTLRCSPRSGDLSVYWYQQSLDQGLQFLIQYYNGEERAKGNILERFSAQQFPDLHSELNLSSLELGDSALYFCASSVGGRNTEAFFGQGTRLTVV.

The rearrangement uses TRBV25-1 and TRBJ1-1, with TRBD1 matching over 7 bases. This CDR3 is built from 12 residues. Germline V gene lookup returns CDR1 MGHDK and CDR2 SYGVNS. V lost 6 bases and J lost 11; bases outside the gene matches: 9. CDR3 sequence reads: CASRGDSLEAFF. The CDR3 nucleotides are TGTGCCAGCAGAGGGGACAGCCTGGAGGCTTTCTTT.

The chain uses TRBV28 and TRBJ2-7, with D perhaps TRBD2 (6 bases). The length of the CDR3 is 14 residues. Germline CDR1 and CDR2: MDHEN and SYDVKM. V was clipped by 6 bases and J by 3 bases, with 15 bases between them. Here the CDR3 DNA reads TGTGCCAGCAGCCCAACCGGGACTTACTACGAGCAGTACTTC. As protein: CASSPTGTYYEQYF.

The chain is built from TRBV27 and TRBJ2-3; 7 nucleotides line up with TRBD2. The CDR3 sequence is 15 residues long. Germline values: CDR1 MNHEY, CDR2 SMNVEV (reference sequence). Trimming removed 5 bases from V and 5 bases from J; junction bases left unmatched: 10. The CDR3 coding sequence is TGTGCCAGCAGTCCCCGACTAGCACGGGTAGATACGCAGTATTTT. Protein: CASSPRLARVDTQYF.

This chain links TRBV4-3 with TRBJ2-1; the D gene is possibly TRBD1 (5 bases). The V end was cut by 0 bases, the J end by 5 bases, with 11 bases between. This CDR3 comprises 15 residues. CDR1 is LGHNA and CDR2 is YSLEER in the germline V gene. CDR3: CASSQESGPHNEQFF. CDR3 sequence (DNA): TGCGCCAGCAGCCAAGAATCAGGGCCACACAATGAGCAGTTCTTC.

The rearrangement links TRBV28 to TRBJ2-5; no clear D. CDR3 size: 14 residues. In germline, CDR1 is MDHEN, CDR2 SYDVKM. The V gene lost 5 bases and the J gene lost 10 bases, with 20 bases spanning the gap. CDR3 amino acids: CASSPSPGLWSQYF. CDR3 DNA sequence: TGTGCCAGCAGTCCCTCCCCCGGATTGTGGAGCCAGTACTTC.

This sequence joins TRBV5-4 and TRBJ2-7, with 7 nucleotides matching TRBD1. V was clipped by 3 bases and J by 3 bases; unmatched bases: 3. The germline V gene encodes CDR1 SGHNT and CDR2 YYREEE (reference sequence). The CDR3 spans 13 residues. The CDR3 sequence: CASSSGTVYEQYF. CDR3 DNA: TGTGCCAGCAGCTCTGGGACAGTCTACGAGCAGTACTTC.

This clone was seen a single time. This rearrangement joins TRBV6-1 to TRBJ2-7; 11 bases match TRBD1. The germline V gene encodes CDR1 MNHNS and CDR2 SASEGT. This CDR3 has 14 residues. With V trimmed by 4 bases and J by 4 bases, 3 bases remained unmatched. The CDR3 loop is CASSVGTGGYEQYF. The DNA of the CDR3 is TGTGCCAGCAGTGTCGGGACAGGGGGGTACGAGCAGTACTTC.

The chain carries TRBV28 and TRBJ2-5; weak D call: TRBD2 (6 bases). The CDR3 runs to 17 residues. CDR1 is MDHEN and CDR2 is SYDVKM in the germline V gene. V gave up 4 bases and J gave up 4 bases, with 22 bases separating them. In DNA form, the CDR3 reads TGTGCCAGCAGTTCGCTTGGTGGGGGGACCTGGGCAGAGACCCAGTACTTC. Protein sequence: CASSSLGGGTWAETQYF.

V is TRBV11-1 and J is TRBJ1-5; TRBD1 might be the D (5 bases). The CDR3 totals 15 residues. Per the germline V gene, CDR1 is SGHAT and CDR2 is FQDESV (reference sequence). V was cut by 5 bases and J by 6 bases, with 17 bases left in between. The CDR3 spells CASSPGTSGRQPQHF. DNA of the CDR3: TGTGCCAGCAGCCCCGGGACTTCGGGCCGTCAGCCCCAGCATTTT.

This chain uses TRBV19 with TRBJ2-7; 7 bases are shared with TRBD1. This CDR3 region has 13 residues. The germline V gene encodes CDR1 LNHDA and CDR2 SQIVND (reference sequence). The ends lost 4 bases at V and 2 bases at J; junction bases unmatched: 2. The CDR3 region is CASSRDRTYEQYF. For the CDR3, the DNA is TGTGCCAGTAGTAGGGACAGAACCTACGAGCAGTACTTC.

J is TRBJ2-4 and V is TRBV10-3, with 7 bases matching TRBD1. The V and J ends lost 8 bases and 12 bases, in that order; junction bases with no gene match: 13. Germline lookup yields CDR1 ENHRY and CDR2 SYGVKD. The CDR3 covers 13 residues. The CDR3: CAIGPGTAVTQYF. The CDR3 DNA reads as TGTGCCATCGGGCCCGGGACAGCCGTAACTCAGTACTTC.

The CDR3: CASSPLGGRGETQYF. CDR3 bases: TGTGCCAGCAGCCCTCTCGGCGGGAGGGGAGAGACCCAGTACTTC. V and J are TRBV11-2 and TRBJ2-5, with 9 bases aligning to TRBD2. The CDR3 consists of 15 residues. Germline CDR1 is SGHAT and CDR2 is FQNNGV. After removal of 5 bases from V and 4 bases from J, the junction contained 8 bases not matched to a gene.